A single sample is the source of the 26 T cell receptor beta chains below, sequenced in a study of cytomegalovirus exposure and HLA in healthy donors. Amplification used 60 Vbeta primers and 13 Jbeta primers. The protocol was immunoSEQ multiplex PCR, while the TCRdb copy is restricted to in-frame clones and leaves out a portion. Of about 130,000 clones listed, around 70% were seen once; the top ten hold under 8.5%. Sequencing was carried out using PBMCs. All receptors come from a male donor in good health and CMV-seronegative.

This clone was seen a few times. The chain couples TRBV4-3 to TRBJ1-2; TRBD1 might be the D (6 bases). The V end was cut by 0 bases, the J end by 3 bases, with 11 bases between. CDR1 and CDR2 from the germline V gene are LGHNA and YSLEER. The CDR3 is made up of 15 amino acids. This chain's CDR3 is CASSQDQGLDYGYTF. CDR3 in DNA: TGCGCCAGCAGCCAAGATCAGGGGCTCGACTATGGCTACACCTTC.

V usage is TRBV27 and J usage is TRBJ1-2; no clear D gene. The CDR3 consists of 16 residues. The germline V gene has CDR1 MNHEY and CDR2 SMNVEV (reference sequence). V was shortened by 5 bases and J by 2 bases, with 18 bases between the two germline ends. CDR3 in amino acids: CASSASLGRENYGYTF. The CDR3, as DNA: TGTGCCAGCAGTGCCTCCTTGGGCCGGGAAAACTATGGCTACACCTTC.

The chain combines TRBV10-2 with TRBJ2-1; 8 bases match TRBD1. This CDR3 region has 16 residues. The V segment lost 5 bases and the J segment 3 bases; nucleotides outside the gene matches: 9. Per germline, CDR1 WSHSY and CDR2 SAAADI. The CDR3 loop is CASSQQGVPIYNEQFF. The CDR3 nucleotides read TGCGCCAGCAGTCAACAGGGGGTCCCTATCTACAATGAGCAGTTCTTC.

The rearrangement links TRBV4-2 to TRBJ1-5; 7 bases agree with TRBD1. J gave up 7 bases and V 1 base, and 7 bases lay outside the gene matches. This CDR3 region has 15 residues. CDR1 is LGHNA, CDR2 YNFKEQ, per germline. In DNA form, the CDR3 reads TGTGCCAGCAGCCAAGGGACAGGCGGAAGCCAGCCCCAGCATTTT. The encoded protein is CASSQGTGGSQPQHF.

The chain joins TRBV2 to TRBJ1-5; TRBD1 agrees at 9 bases. Germline-derived CDR1 and CDR2 are SNHLY and FYNNEI. Trimming cost V 6 bases and J 6 bases; bases outside gene matches: 6. This CDR3 has 14 amino acids. Here the CDR3 reads CASSGQGIGQPQHF. The CDR3, as DNA: TGTGCCAGCAGCGGACAGGGGATCGGTCAGCCCCAGCATTTT.

The rearrangement links TRBV9 to TRBJ1-1; D gene ambiguous. CDR1 SGDLS and CDR2 YYNGEE come from the germline V gene. This CDR3 spans 13 amino acids. V shed 1 base and J shed 0 bases, with 4 bases lying between them. CDR3 loop: CASSVQMNTEAFF. DNA of the CDR3: TGTGCCAGCAGCGTACAGATGAACACTGAAGCTTTCTTT. The full variable domain, with the rest looked up from reference TRBV9 and TRBJ1-1, is DSGVTQTPKHLITATGQRVTLRCSPRSGDLSVYWYQQSLDQGLQFLIQYYNGEERAKGNILERFSAQQFPDLHSELNLSSLELGDSALYFCASSVQMNTEAFFGQGTRLTVV.

The chain has TRBV18 and TRBJ2-7; 13 positions match TRBD2. V gave up 5 bases and J gave up 4 bases; unmatched junction bases: 11. Germline V gene lookup returns CDR1 KGHSH and CDR2 LQKENI. The CDR3 length is 17 residues. CDR3: CASSFAVTSGGAYEQYF. CDR3 DNA sequence: TGTGCCAGCTCATTCGCCGTAACTAGCGGGGGGGCATACGAGCAGTACTTC.

The rearrangement uses TRBV5-1 and TRBJ2-2; perhaps TRBD2 as D (6 bases). Trimming pared 0 bases from V and 1 base from J, leaving 10 bases between. The CDR3 length is 16 residues. Germline CDR1 is SGHRS and CDR2 is YFSETQ. The CDR3 nucleotides read TGCGCCAGCAGCTTGGATAGCGGCCTGAACACCGGGGAGCTGTTTTTT. As protein: CASSLDSGLNTGELFF.

V is TRBV10-3 and J is TRBJ2-3, with D perhaps TRBD1 (5 bases). The CDR3 is 14 residues long. Per germline, CDR1 ENHRY and CDR2 SYGVKD. V gave up 0 bases and J gave up 4 bases, with 8 bases separating them. This chain's CDR3 is CAISESSGSDTQYF. CDR3 nucleotides: TGTGCCATCAGTGAGTCTTCAGGGTCAGATACGCAGTATTTT.

V gene TRBV21-1 combines with J gene TRBJ1-5; TRBD1 is the table's D call, not checked against the DNA. TRBV21-1 is described as a pseudogene. The CDR3 is made up of 16 amino acids. The CDR3 spells CASSKVRQGENQPQHF. In nucleotides, the CDR3 is TGTGCCAGCAGCAAAGTCCGACAGGGAGAGAATCAGCCCCAGCATTTT.

J is TRBJ2-2 and V is TRBV25-1; 11 positions agree with TRBD2. The CDR3 totals 17 residues. Trimming cost V 2 bases and J 6 bases; bases outside gene matches: 8. Germline CDR1 is MGHDK and CDR2 is SYGVNS. The CDR3, as DNA: TGTGCCAGCAGTGAAGTAGCGGGAGGGTCGGGTGCCGGGGAGCTGTTTTTT. This translates into CASSEVAGGSGAGELFF.

This sequence joins TRBV7-8 and TRBJ2-3; tentatively, D is TRBD1 (6 bases). Germline-derived CDR1 and CDR2 are SGHVS and FQNEAQ. V was cut by 10 bases and J by 0 bases, with 14 bases left in between. The CDR3 is made up of 14 amino acids. CDR3 region: CATLRTGSTDTQYF. The CDR3 DNA sequence: TGTGCCACCCTCCGTACAGGGAGCACAGATACGCAGTATTTT.

This clone appeared once. The gene calls are TRBV5-4 and TRBJ1-1, with TRBD1 as a possible D gene (6 bases). The CDR3 is made up of 13 amino acids. With 5 bases removed from V and 1 base from J, the gap between germline ends came to 9 bases. Germline V gene data show CDR1 as SGHNT and CDR2 as YYREEE (reference sequence). CDR3 protein: CASRKTGNTEAFF. Written as DNA, the CDR3 is TGTGCCAGCAGGAAGACAGGGAACACTGAAGCTTTCTTT.

This chain links TRBV30 with TRBJ2-7; possibly TRBD2 for D (5 bases). The CDR3 is made up of 11 amino acids. V was trimmed by 5 bases and J by 4 bases, leaving 9 bases between them. Germline V CDR1 and CDR2: GTSNPN, SVGIG (reference sequence). CDR3 DNA sequence: TGTGCCTGGCGGGGAGAGTACGAGCAGTACTTC. Its translation: CAWRGEYEQYF.

The chain carries TRBV28 and TRBJ1-5, with a weak D call TRBD1 (5 bases). The V end lost 4 bases, the J end lost 1 base, and 14 bases lay between the germline ends. Germline V CDR1 and CDR2: MDHEN, SYDVKM. CDR3 length equals 16 residues. CDR3 residues: CASSSLRQGSNQPQHF. The CDR3 nucleotides read TGTGCCAGCAGTTCCCTTAGGCAGGGAAGCAATCAGCCCCAGCATTTT. Variable domain in full (rest from reference TRBV28 and TRBJ1-5): DVKVTQSSRYLVKRTGEKVFLECVQDMDHENMFWYRQDPGLGLRLIYFSYDVKMKEKGDIPEGYSVSREKKERFSLILESASTNQTSMYLCASSSLRQGSNQPQHFGDGTRLSIL.

The DNA of the CDR3 is TGTGCCAGCAGCTACCCAGGGACAGGGTCCTACGAGCAGTACTTC. Amino acids: CASSYPGTGSYEQYF. This chain connects TRBV7-2 to TRBJ2-7; 9 bases agree with TRBD1. This CDR3 is built from 15 residues. The germline V gene encodes CDR1 SGHTA and CDR2 FQGNSA. Germline trimming cut 4 bases from V and 1 base from J; bases unmatched to any gene: 5.

Notes on this clone: Germline is not matched at one junction end, which may reflect a read error. CDR3 sequence reads: CASSLERVFTQYF. The DNA for the CDR3 is TGTGCCAGCAGTTTAGAGAGAGTATTTACGCAGTATTTT. V is TRBV11-2 and J is TRBJ2-3; D gene unclear. CDR3 size: 13 residues. The germline CDR1 and CDR2 sequences are SGHAT and FQNNGV.

V gene TRBV7-9 combines with J gene TRBJ1-1, with TRBD1 identical over 7 bases. After removal of 5 bases from V and 7 bases from J, the junction contained 7 bases not matched to a gene. The CDR3 has 13 residues. CDR1 is SEHNR and CDR2 is FQNEAQ in the germline V gene (reference sequence). DNA of the CDR3: TGTGCCAGCAGCCGAACAGGGGTTGATGAAGCTTTCTTT. Encoded protein: CASSRTGVDEAFF.

The sample holds a few counts of this clone. This rearrangement joins TRBV4-3 to TRBJ2-6; the match to TRBD1 covers 10 bases. V trimming: 4 bases; J trimming: 2 bases; junction bases outside the gene matches: 5. The V gene's germline CDR1 is LGHNA and CDR2 YSLEER. CDR3 length: 17 amino acids. The DNA for the CDR3 is TGCGCCAGCAGCCCCCGGGACAGGGGAACTGGGGCCAACGTCCTGACTTTC. Protein: CASSPRDRGTGANVLTF.

The rearrangement uses TRBV7-9 and TRBJ2-7; TRBD2 aligns across 13 bases. Germline values: CDR1 SEHNR, CDR2 FQNEAQ (reference sequence). V shed 5 bases and J 3 bases; nucleotides not matched to a gene: 10. The CDR3 contains 17 residues. Here the CDR3 reads CASSPRTSGGPSYEQYF. In nucleotides, the CDR3 is TGTGCCAGCAGCCCTAGGACTAGCGGGGGCCCTAGCTACGAGCAGTACTTC.

The chain recombines TRBV9 with TRBJ2-3; 8 bases map to TRBD2. The CDR3 is 19 residues long. Germline CDR1 is SGDLS and CDR2 is YYNGEE. Losses at the gene ends were 0 bases for V and 0 bases for J; bases not matched to a gene: 12. CDR3 protein: CASSVGAGARLPSTDTQYF. The CDR3 DNA follows: TGTGCCAGCAGCGTAGGAGCGGGGGCCCGTCTGCCGAGCACAGATACGCAGTATTTT.

The chain couples TRBV7-2 to TRBJ1-1, with TRBD1 as a possible D gene (5 bases). The germline V and J ends were trimmed by 5 bases and 0 bases, with 10 bases remaining between them. This CDR3 has 14 amino acids. The germline V gene has CDR1 SGHTA and CDR2 FQGNSA. The CDR3 DNA follows: TGTGCCAGCAGCAAGGAGGGACTGAACACTGAAGCTTTCTTT. Translating gives CASSKEGLNTEAFF.

The CDR3 spells CASSYSTGVLETQYF. CDR3 DNA: TGTGCCAGCAGTTACTCGACAGGGGTTCTGGAGACCCAGTACTTC. The rearrangement joins TRBV6-5 to TRBJ2-5; 8 positions match TRBD1. Germline CDR1 is MNHEY and CDR2 is SVGAGI. With 0 bases clipped from V and 5 bases from J, the junction kept 5 bases outside the gene matches. The length of the CDR3 is 15 residues.

The chain employs TRBV14 and TRBJ2-7; a weak D match, TRBD2 (5 bases). The germline CDR1 and CDR2 sequences are SGHDN and FVKESK. V was trimmed by 2 bases and J by 3 bases, leaving 14 bases between them. CDR3 length: 15 residues. DNA of the CDR3: TGTGCCAGCAGCCAAATGGTCGTAGGAGGCTACGAGCAGTACTTC. It encodes CASSQMVVGGYEQYF.

V and J are TRBV7-9 and TRBJ2-7; 7 bases match TRBD2. The CDR3 runs 15 residues. From germline, CDR1 is SEHNR and CDR2 FQNEAQ (reference sequence). The junction had 11 bases not matched to a gene; V was cut back by 5 bases and J by 4 bases. This CDR3 reads CASSGPSGNFYEQYF. The CDR3 bases are TGTGCCAGCAGCGGGCCTAGCGGAAATTTTTACGAGCAGTACTTC.

The chain combines TRBV7-9 with TRBJ2-3; possibly TRBD1 for D (8 bases). CDR3 length: 14 residues. CDR1 SEHNR and CDR2 FQNEAQ come from the germline V gene (reference sequence). V gave up 5 bases and J gave up 5 bases, with 14 bases separating them. The CDR3 spells CASSVDREGDTQYF. CDR3 coding DNA: TGTGCCAGCAGCGTGGACAGGGAGGGAGATACGCAGTATTTT.